These T cell receptor beta chains were read from a single sample in a study of blood T cell repertoires in COVID-19. Using immunoSEQ multiplex PCR, the repertoire was profiled, and TCRdb retains in-frame clones only, with some absent. This sample has about 280,000 clones, with roughly 85% found just once. The sequenced material came from PBMCs or T cells enriched from blood (not recorded which). The receptor set was obtained from a woman aged 50 to 60 who had recovered from COVID-19. The CDR3 runs from the conserved cysteine through the conserved F or W. The D gene is left open where the match is weak. Not all rows give a size; the values are once, few, many and, for expanded clones, a class.

abundance | d_gene | j_gene | v_gene | CDR3nt | CDR3aa
NA | TRBD2 | TRBJ2-7 | TRBV3-1/TRBV3-2 | TGTGCCAGCAGGGGAACTAGCGGGTCTTACGAGCAGTACTTC | CASRGTSGSYEQYF
many | TRBD1 | TRBJ1-3 | TRBV7-9 | TGTGCCAGCAGCTTAGCCGGGACAGATTATTTT | CASSLAGTDYF
NA | NA | TRBJ2-7 | TRBV7-2 | TGTGCCAGCAGCTTAGACCTAAACGAGCAGTACTTC | CASSLDLNEQYF
once | NA | TRBJ1-3 | TRBV10-3 | TGTGCCATCAGGGGTTCCGGGAGAGACTCTGGAAACACCATATATTTT | CAIRGSGRDSGNTIYF
NA | TRBD1 | TRBJ2-2 | TRBV5-1 | TGCGCCAGCAGCCCCGGGACAGTAGCCACCGGGGAGCTGTTTTTT | CASSPGTVATGELFF
NA | NA | TRBJ2-3 | TRBV5-1 | TGCGCCAGCAGCTTGCTTGATGGACAGACACAGTATTTT | CASSLLDGQTQYF
once | TRBD1 | TRBJ1-2 | TRBV18 | TGTGCCAGCTCACCGGGGACAGGGAATCAGCACTATGGCTACACCTTC | CASSPGTGNQHYGYTF
NA | NA | TRBJ1-5 | TRBV4-3 | TGCGCCAGCAGCCAAGGGCGGGACTACAATCAGCCCCAGCATTTT | CASSQGRDYNQPQHF
NA | NA | TRBJ2-7 | TRBV10-1 | TGCGCCAGCAGTGCGAGCGGAGCTACCTACGAGCAGTACTTC | CASSASGATYEQYF
NA | TRBD1 | TRBJ1-4 | TRBV7-8 | TGTGCCAGCAGCTTTCAGGGGGCTAATGAAAAACTGTTTTTT | CASSFQGANEKLFF
NA | NA | TRBJ2-7 | TRBV5-6 | TGTGCCAGCAGCTTAGGGAGATACGACGAGCAGTACTTC | CASSLGRYDEQYF
NA | NA | TRBJ2-7 | TRBV27 | TGTGCCAGCAGTTTATATTACGGAGCCTACGAGCAGTACTTC | CASSLYYGAYEQYF
NA | NA | TRBJ1-5 | TRBV19 | TGTGCCAGTAGTATGCAGGGGATCGGCAATCAGCCCCAGCATTTT | CASSMQGIGNQPQHF
NA | NA | TRBJ1-6 | TRBV18 | TGTGCCAGCTCACCCCCGCTTGGTAGTCAGGAGGATTCCTATAATTCACCCCTCCACTTT | CASSPPLGSQEDSYNSPLHF
once | NA | TRBJ2-3 | TRBV7-8 | TGTGCCAGCAGCTTGCCGGGACTCCGCACAGATACGCAGTATTTT | CASSLPGLRTDTQYF
NA | NA | TRBJ1-4 | TRBV29-1 | TGCAGCGTTCAGGACAGTAATAATGAAAAACTGTTTTTT | CSVQDSNNEKLFF
once | TRBD1 | TRBJ1-4 | TRBV2 | TGTGCCAGCACCCTAGGGGGGACAGGGAATGAAAAACTGTTTTTT | CASTLGGTGNEKLFF
NA | NA | TRBJ1-5 | TRBV6-5 | TGTGCCAGCAGTTTAGGGGTAATCGACAATCAGCCCCAGCATTTT | CASSLGVIDNQPQHF
NA | TRBD1 | TRBJ2-2 | TRBV14 | TGTGCCAGCAGTCGACAGGGGCTAGGCACCGGGGAGCTGTTTTTT | CASSRQGLGTGELFF
NA | TRBD1 | TRBJ1-2 | TRBV18 | TGTGCCAGCTCATCCCGACAGGGGGCAGGCTATGGCTACACCTTC | CASSSRQGAGYGYTF
NA | NA | TRBJ2-7 | TRBV7-2 | TGTGCCAGCAGCTTCGGTGGCGGAGCAACCTACGAGCAGTACTTC | CASSFGGGATYEQYF
NA | NA | TRBJ1-4 | TRBV15 | TGTGCCACCAGCAGAAAGACCGGGACAACTAATGAAAAACTGTTTTTT | CATSRKTGTTNEKLFF
NA | NA | TRBJ2-5 | TRBV14 | TGTGCCAGCAGCCAAGACCCGGGAGTACGGGGGGAGACCCAGTACTTC | CASSQDPGVRGETQYF
many | TRBD1 | TRBJ1-6 | TRBV6-2/TRBV6-3 | TGTGCCAGCAGTTCCGGACAGGGTGCGTCACCCCTCCACTTT | CASSSGQGASPLHF
NA | NA | TRBJ1-4 | TRBV5-1 | TGCGCCAGCAGCTTGACAGGATCTAATGAAAAACTGTTTTTT | CASSLTGSNEKLFF
NA | NA | TRBJ1-1 | TRBV2 | TGTGCCAGCGCTGCCGACACGAACACTGAAGCTTTCTTT | CASAADTNTEAFF
NA | NA | TRBJ2-5 | TRBV27 | TGTGCCAGCAGCCCTCGGCCGGGATTGAGGGAGACCCAGTACTTC | CASSPRPGLRETQYF
NA | NA | TRBJ2-3 | TRBV2 | TGTGCCAGCAGTGTTTTAGCGGGCACAGATACGCAGTATTTT | CASSVLAGTDTQYF
NA | TRBD2 | TRBJ2-5 | TRBV19 | TGTGCCAGTAGTACGGGGGGTCAGACCCAGTACTTC | CASSTGGQTQYF